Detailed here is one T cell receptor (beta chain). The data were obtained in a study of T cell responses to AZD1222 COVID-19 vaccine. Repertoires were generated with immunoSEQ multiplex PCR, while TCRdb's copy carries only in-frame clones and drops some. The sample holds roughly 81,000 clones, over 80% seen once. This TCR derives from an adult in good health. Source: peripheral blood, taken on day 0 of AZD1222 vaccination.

The CDR3 protein is CASSSPGQGVFGSYNEQFF. Here the CDR3 DNA reads TGTGCCAGCAGCTCCCCGGGACAGGGGGTGTTCGGCTCCTACAATGAGCAGTTCTTC. The chain joins TRBV11-2 to TRBJ2-1; 11 nucleotides match TRBD1. Per the germline V gene, CDR1 is SGHAT and CDR2 is FQNNGV. The trim removed 4 bases at V and 0 bases at J, leaving 11 bases unmatched. The CDR3 covers 19 residues.